This T cell receptor (beta chain) was sequenced for a study of T cell responses to AZD1222 COVID-19 vaccine. CDR1 and CDR2 (germline): MNHEY, SVGAGI. V lost 5 bases to trimming and J lost 1 base, with 6 bases between them. This CDR3 contains 14 residues. Method: immunoSEQ multiplex PCR; TCRdb's copy keeps in-frame clones and lacks some. The table records around 58,000 clones, 84% of them present only once. The sequence was obtained from an adult in good health. Sample: peripheral blood, taken on day 0 of AZD1222 vaccination. The V and J genes are TRBV6-5 and TRBJ1-6; no reliable D call. CDR3 sequence: CASSTGSYNSPLHF. As DNA, the CDR3 is TGTGCCAGCAGTACGGGATCCTATAATTCACCCCTCCACTTT.